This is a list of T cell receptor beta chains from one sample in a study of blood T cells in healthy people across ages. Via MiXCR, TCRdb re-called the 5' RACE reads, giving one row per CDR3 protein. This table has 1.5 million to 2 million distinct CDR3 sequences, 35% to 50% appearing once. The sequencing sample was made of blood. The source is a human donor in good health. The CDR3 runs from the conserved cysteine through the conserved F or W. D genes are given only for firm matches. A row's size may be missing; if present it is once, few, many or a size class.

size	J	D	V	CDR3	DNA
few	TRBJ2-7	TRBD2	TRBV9	CASSGQSGGTPYEQYF	TGTGCCAGCAGCGGGCAAAGCGGGGGGACACCTTACGAGCAGTACTTC
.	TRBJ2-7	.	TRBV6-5	CASSPLLSSYEQYF	TGTGCCAGCAGTCCACTCCTTAGCTCCTACGAGCAGTACTTC
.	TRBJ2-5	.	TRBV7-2	CASSLIRVGQETQYF	TGTGCCAGCAGCTTAATCCGGGTAGGACAAGAGACCCAGTACTTC
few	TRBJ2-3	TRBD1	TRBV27	CASGQGHTIDTQYF	TGTGCCAGCGGACAGGGCCACACTATCGATACGCAGTATTTT
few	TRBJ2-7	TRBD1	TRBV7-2	CASSLQGVVSYEQYF	TGTGCCAGCAGCTTACAGGGGGTAGTCTCCTACGAGCAGTACTTC
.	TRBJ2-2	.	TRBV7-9	CASSPGRGPVSGELFF	TGTGCCAGCAGCCCAGGCCGGGGCCCGGTGTCAGGGGAGCTGTTTTTT
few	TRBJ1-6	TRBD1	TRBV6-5	CASSYRGPNSPLHF	TGTGCCAGCAGTTACAGGGGGCCTAATTCACCCCTCCACTTT
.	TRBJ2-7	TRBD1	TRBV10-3	CATENRGPYEQYF	TGTGCCACCGAAAACAGGGGCCCCTACGAGCAGTACTTC
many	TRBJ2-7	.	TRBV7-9	CASSLTGNSYEQYF	TGTGCCAGCAGCTTGACAGGAAACTCCTACGAGCAGTACTTC
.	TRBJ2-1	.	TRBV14	CASSQKWPTYNEQFF	TGTGCCAGCAGCCAAAAGTGGCCAACCTACAATGAGCAGTTCTTC
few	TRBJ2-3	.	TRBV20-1	CSAEKDSLYLGHGTQYF	TGCAGTGCTGAAAAAGACTCACTTTACTTAGGGCATGGAACGCAGTATTTT
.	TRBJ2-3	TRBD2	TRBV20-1	CSARVFSGGTSDTQYF	TGTAGTGCTAGAGTATTTAGCGGGGGGACCTCAGATACGCAGTATTTT
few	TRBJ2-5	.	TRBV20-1	CSAPHSAVFQETQYF	TGCAGTGCTCCCCATAGCGCGGTATTCCAAGAGACCCAGTACTTC
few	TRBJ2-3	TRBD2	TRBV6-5	CASSYSGLAGSSTDTQYF	TGTGCCAGCAGTTACTCGGGACTAGCGGGGAGTAGCACAGATACGCAGTATTTT
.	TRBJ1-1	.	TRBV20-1	CSAREVSLGTEAFF	TGCAGTGCTAGAGAAGTCAGCCTCGGCACTGAAGCTTTCTTT
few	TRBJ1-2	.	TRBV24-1	CATSDLLGYTF	TGTGCCACCAGTGATTTACTCGGCTACACCTTC
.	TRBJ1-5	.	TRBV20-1	CSARARRGNQPQHF	TGCAGTGCTAGAGCCCGACGGGGGAATCAGCCCCAGCATTTT
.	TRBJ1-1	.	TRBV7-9	CASSSHSGQRAEAFF	TGTGCCAGCAGCTCTCACTCCGGGCAGCGGGCTGAAGCTTTCTTT
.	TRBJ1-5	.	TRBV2	CASAAGYSNQPQHF	TGTGCCAGCGCCGCAGGGTATAGCAATCAGCCCCAGCATTTT
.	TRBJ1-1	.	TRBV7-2	CASSLGRPFEAFF	TGTGCCAGCAGCTTAGGGAGACCGTTCGAAGCTTTCTTT
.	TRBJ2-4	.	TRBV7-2	CASSTSGLRSKNIQYF	TGTGCCAGCAGTACGTCAGGGTTAAGGTCCAAAAACATTCAGTACTTC
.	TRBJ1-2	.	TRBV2	CASSGIRPSYGYTF	TGTGCCAGCAGTGGAATCCGGCCAAGCTATGGCTACACCTTC
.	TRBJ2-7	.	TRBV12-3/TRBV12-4	CASSFRSQGRYYGQYF	TGTGCCAGCAGTTTTAGGTCCCAGGGGAGGTACTACGGGCAGTACTTC
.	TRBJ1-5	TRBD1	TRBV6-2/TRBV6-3	CASSRGQGDQPQHF	TGTGCCAGCAGTAGGGGACAGGGAGATCAGCCCCAGCATTTT
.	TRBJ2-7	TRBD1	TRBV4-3	CASSPHLGQWPGEQYF	TGCGCCAGCAGCCCACACCTGGGACAGTGGCCTGGCGAGCAGTACTTC
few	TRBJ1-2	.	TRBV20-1	CSAVPMEGGYGYTF	TGCAGTGCCGTACCGATGGAGGGAGGCTATGGCTACACCTTC
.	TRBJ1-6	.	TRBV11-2	CASSFEASYNSPLHF	TGTGCCAGCAGCTTCGAAGCGTCCTATAATTCACCCCTCCACTTT
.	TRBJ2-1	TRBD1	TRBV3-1	CASSLTGDRGGHEQFF	TGTGCCAGCAGTCTCACGGGGGACAGGGGGGGCCATGAGCAGTTCTTC
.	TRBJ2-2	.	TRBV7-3	CASSATDSTGELFF	TGTGCCAGCAGCGCCACCGACAGCACCGGGGAGCTGTTTTTT
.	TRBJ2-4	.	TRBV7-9	CASSLNQVPTGNSYAQYF	TGTGCCAGCAGCTTAAACCAAGTCCCGACAGGAAACTCCTACGCGCAGTACTTC
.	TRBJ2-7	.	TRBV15	CATSRGPVQDGYEQYF	TGTGCCACCAGCAGAGGTCCAGTCCAGGATGGCTACGAGCAGTACTTC
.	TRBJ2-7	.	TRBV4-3	CASSQDQVSASYEQYF	TGCGCCAGCAGCCAAGACCAGGTTTCGGCCTCCTACGAGCAGTACTTC
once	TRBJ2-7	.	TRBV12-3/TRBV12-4	CASSLSLPRGEQYF	TGTGCCAGCAGTTTAAGCCTCCCCAGGGGCGAGCAGTACTTC
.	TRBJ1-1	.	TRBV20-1	CSARVRSVTEAFF	TGCAGTGCTAGAGTCAGGTCGGTTACTGAAGCTTTCTTT
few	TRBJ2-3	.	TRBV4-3	CASSQLAATWDTQYF	TGCGCCAGCAGCCAATTAGCAGCCACATGGGATACGCAGTATTTT
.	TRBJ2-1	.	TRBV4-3	CASSQDMEGRGFDERFF	TGCGCCAGCAGCCAAGATATGGAGGGCAGGGGGTTTGATGAGCGGTTCTTC
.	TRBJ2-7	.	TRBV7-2	CASSLAGNRHEQYF	TGTGCCAGCAGCTTAGCGGGAAACAGGCACGAGCAGTACTTC
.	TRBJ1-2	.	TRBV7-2	CASSLGAGIAYGYTF	TGTGCCAGCAGCTTAGGAGCAGGGATAGCCTATGGCTACACCTTC
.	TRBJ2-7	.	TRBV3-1	CASSSPGGLLDEQYF	TGTGCCAGCAGCTCCCCAGGAGGCCTACTGGACGAGCAGTACTTC
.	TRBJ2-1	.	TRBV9	CTSSLGIRDEQFF	TGTACCAGCAGCTTGGGGATTAGGGATGAGCAGTTCTTC
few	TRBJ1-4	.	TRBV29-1	CSGREDNEKLFF	TGCAGCGGCCGGGAGGACAATGAAAAACTGTTTTTT
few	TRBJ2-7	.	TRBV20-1	CSARVASYEQYF	TGCAGTGCTAGAGTGGCCTCCTACGAGCAGTACTTC
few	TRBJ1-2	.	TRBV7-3	CASSLNTGARYGYTF	TGTGCCAGCAGCTTAAACACGGGGGCGCGTTATGGCTACACCTTC
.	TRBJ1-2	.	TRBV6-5	CASSRQAIYGYTF	TGTGCCAGCAGCCGACAGGCCATCTATGGCTACACCTTC
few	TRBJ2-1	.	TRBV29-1	CSVDGYGGLNEQFF	TGCAGCGTTGATGGTTACGGGGGGCTCAATGAGCAGTTCTTC
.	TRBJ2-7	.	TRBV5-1	CASSLVQGGPYEQYF	TGCGCCAGCAGCCTGGTACAGGGTGGACCCTACGAGCAGTACTTC
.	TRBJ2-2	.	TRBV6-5	CASSSDWAAGGTGELFF	TGTGCCAGCAGTTCCGACTGGGCCGCCGGTGGGACCGGGGAGCTGTTTTTT
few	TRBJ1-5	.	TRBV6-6	CASSYHNRVVGNQPQHF	TGTGCCAGCAGTTACCACAACAGGGTCGTGGGCAATCAGCCCCAGCATTTT
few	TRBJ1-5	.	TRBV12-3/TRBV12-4	CASSIGVSNQPQHF	TGTGCCAGCAGCATAGGGGTGAGCAATCAGCCCCAGCATTTT
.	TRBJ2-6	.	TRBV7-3	CAGRLAGGANVLTF	TGTGCCGGCAGACTCGCCGGAGGGGCCAACGTCCTGACTTTC
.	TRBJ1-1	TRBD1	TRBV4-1	CASSQDLQGEFITEAFF	TGCGCCAGCAGCCAAGATCTCCAGGGGGAGTTTATCACTGAAGCTTTCTTT
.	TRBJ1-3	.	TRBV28	CASSLTWASGNTIYF	TGTGCCAGCAGTTTGACGTGGGCCTCTGGAAACACCATATATTTT
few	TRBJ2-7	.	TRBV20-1	CSGRVSYEQYF	TGCAGTGGGAGGGTTTCCTACGAGCAGTACTTC
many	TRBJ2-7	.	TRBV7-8	CASRGAGTYEQYF	TGTGCCAGCAGGGGGGCGGGGACCTACGAGCAGTACTTC
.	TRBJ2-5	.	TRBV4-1	CASSQDHGGGPRETQYF	TGCGCCAGCAGCCAAGATCATGGGGGGGGGCCTCGGGAGACCCAGTACTTC
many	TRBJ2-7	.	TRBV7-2	CASSPGVTSTYEQYF	TGTGCCAGCAGCCCGGGGGTTACTTCAACCTACGAGCAGTACTTC
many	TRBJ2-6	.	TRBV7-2	CASSQLPSGANVLTF	TGTGCCAGCAGCCAACTACCTTCTGGGGCCAACGTCCTGACTTTC
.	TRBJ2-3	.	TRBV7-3	CASSLLGGTYTDTQYF	TGTGCCAGCAGCCTCCTGGGCGGGACCTACACAGATACGCAGTATTTT
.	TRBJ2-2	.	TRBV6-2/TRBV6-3	CASSRTETGELFF	TGTGCCAGCAGTCGGACGGAGACCGGGGAGCTGTTTTTT